These 31 T cell receptor beta chains share one sample of origin, sequenced in a study of blood T cell repertoires in COVID-19. Profiled with immunoSEQ multiplex PCR; TCRdb holds only in-frame clones, not every one. The data show 150,000 to 180,000 clones, with about 83% seen just once and around an eighth held by the top ten. Material for sequencing was peripheral blood. The receptors come from a woman aged 55-69 years with COVID-19, enrolled during active disease.

The gene calls are TRBV6-6 and TRBJ2-6, with D unresolved. The CDR3 covers 15 residues. Deletions cut 8 bases from V and 1 base from J, with 12 bases between. Germline lookup yields CDR1 MNHNY and CDR2 SVGAGI (reference sequence). DNA for the CDR3: TGTGCCAGCCTACCCCCCCCATCTGGGGCCAACGTCCTGACTTTC. It encodes CASLPPPSGANVLTF.

This rearrangement joins TRBV6-2 or TRBV6-3 to TRBJ1-2; TRBD1 agrees at 8 bases. Per the germline V gene, CDR1 is MNHEY and CDR2 is SVGEGT. Losses at the gene ends were 4 bases for V and 8 bases for J; bases not matched to a gene: 15. This CDR3 has 16 residues. In nucleotides, the CDR3 is TGTGCCAGCAGTTTTTCGGCCGGCAGGGGGCGAGTCGGCTACACCTTC. It codes for CASSFSAGRGRVGYTF.

The V and J genes are TRBV5-1 and TRBJ2-5; the match to TRBD1 covers 7 bases. The ends lost 0 bases at V and 5 bases at J; junction bases unmatched: 4. The V gene's germline CDR1 is SGHRS and CDR2 YFSETQ. The length of the CDR3 is 14 residues. As DNA, the CDR3 is TGCGCCAGCAGCTTGGAGAGGGGGCGGGAGACCCAGTACTTC. This codes for CASSLERGRETQYF.

This chain joins TRBV6-1 and TRBJ1-3; D unclear. The CDR3 length is 12 residues. Trimming removed 1 base from V and 6 bases from J, with 4 bases in between. From germline, CDR1 is MNHNS and CDR2 SASEGT. CDR3 bases: TGTGCCAGCAGTGAAGGGGCAAACACCATATATTTT. Amino acid sequence: CASSEGANTIYF.

The chain joins TRBV7-6 to TRBJ2-5; the match to TRBD1 covers 7 bases. The CDR3 loop spans 15 amino acids. From germline, CDR1 is SGHVS and CDR2 FNYEAQ. V dropped 5 bases and J dropped 5; count of bases not matched to a gene: 11. CDR3 residues: CASSDTGALSETQYF. CDR3 nucleotide sequence: TGTGCCAGCAGCGATACAGGGGCGCTATCGGAGACCCAGTACTTC.

This clone was counted only a few times. The chain uses TRBV12-3 or TRBV12-4 and TRBJ2-1; TRBD2 might be the D (6 bases). V gave up 0 bases and J gave up 9 bases, with 6 bases separating them. The CDR3 extends over 12 amino acids. The CDR3 nucleotides read TGTGCCAGCAGTTTAGCGGGAGGTGAGCAGTTCTTC. The encoded protein is CASSLAGGEQFF.

This rearrangement joins TRBV6-5 to TRBJ1-3; TRBD1 agrees at 7 bases. With V trimmed by 5 bases and J by 5 bases, 6 bases remained unmatched. From germline, CDR1 is MNHEY and CDR2 SVGAGI. The CDR3 length is 14 residues. The CDR3 spells CASSPRTGRNTIYF. CDR3 in DNA: TGTGCCAGCAGTCCCCGGACAGGCAGAAACACCATATATTTT.

The chain carries TRBV6-1 and TRBJ1-6; D is ambiguous. CDR1 and CDR2 from the germline V gene are MNHNS and SASEGT. The V end was cut by 1 base, the J end by 6 bases, with 7 bases between. This CDR3 has 14 amino acids. DNA of the CDR3: TGTGCCAGCAGTGAAGTGGTCAGTAATTCACCCCTCCACTTT. Encoded protein: CASSEVVSNSPLHF.

DNA for the CDR3: TGTGCCAGCAGCCGTGCGGGAGGGACCGGGGAGCTGTTTTTT. It encodes CASSRAGGTGELFF. This chain connects TRBV3-1 (or the pseudogene TRBV3-2) to TRBJ2-2; 9 nucleotides align to TRBD2. CDR3 length: 14 residues. V trimming: 4 bases; J trimming: 5 bases; junction bases outside the gene matches: 2. The germline CDR1 and CDR2 sequences are LGHDT and YNNKEL (reference sequence).

V and J are TRBV5-4 and TRBJ1-2, with D perhaps TRBD1 (6 bases). Germline CDR1 is SGHNT and CDR2 is YYREEE (reference sequence). The CDR3 has 15 amino acids. Trimming removed 3 bases from V and 6 bases from J, with 18 bases in between. CDR3 loop: CASSSPLGGADGYTF. CDR3 nucleotides: TGTGCCAGCAGCTCGCCCCTGGGGGGGGCGGATGGCTACACCTTC.

The V and J genes are TRBV6-5 and TRBJ1-2; D is perhaps TRBD1 (6 bases). This CDR3 region has 13 residues. Germline V gene sequence: CDR1 MNHEY, CDR2 SVGAGI. Between the trimmed V and J ends, which lost 10 bases and 7 bases, there was a span of 19 bases. CDR3 residues: CAIQMVGAGGYTF. CDR3 DNA sequence: TGTGCCATCCAAATGGTGGGGGCCGGTGGCTACACCTTC.

The chain uses TRBV5-5 and TRBJ1-3; tentatively, D is TRBD1 (6 bases). This CDR3 contains 13 residues. The germline V gene encodes CDR1 SGHKS and CDR2 YYEKEE (reference sequence). V dropped 2 bases and J dropped 4 bases, with 7 bases sitting between them. Here the CDR3 DNA reads TGTGCCAGCAGCTTTGACAGGGGAAACACCATATATTTT. As protein: CASSFDRGNTIYF.

This chain links TRBV30 with TRBJ2-7, with TRBD1 as a possible D gene (6 bases). Trimming removed 8 bases at V and 2 bases at J, with 13 bases between. This CDR3 region has 12 residues. Germline V CDR1 and CDR2: GTSNPN, SVGIG (reference sequence). For the CDR3, the DNA is TGTGCCGGCATGACAGGTCCCTACGAGCAGTACGTC. Encoded protein: CAGMTGPYEQYV.

This chain joins TRBV10-1 and TRBJ2-3, with D unresolved. The germline V gene encodes CDR1 WNHNN and CDR2 SYGVQD (reference sequence). V lost 5 bases and J 3 bases, leaving 3 bases between the germline ends. The CDR3 covers 11 residues. In DNA, the CDR3 is TGCGCCAGCAGTCAAACAGATACGCAGTATTTT. Translated, it gives CASSQTDTQYF.

The V gene is TRBV7-3, the J gene TRBJ2-1, with 10 bases fitting TRBD2. This CDR3 spans 16 amino acids. V dropped 4 bases and J dropped 7; count of bases not matched to a gene: 10. Germline lookup yields CDR1 SGHTA and CDR2 FQGTGA. Written as DNA, the CDR3 is TGTGCCAGCAGCTCACTAGCGGGACCCGGTGTGAATGAGCAGTTCTTC. This translates into CASSSLAGPGVNEQFF.

This clone was found a few times. The chain links TRBV10-3 to TRBJ1-1, with a possible D match to TRBD1 (6 bases). The CDR3 totals 14 residues. In germline, CDR1 is ENHRY, CDR2 SYGVKD. Trimming took off 5 bases at V and 0 bases at J, with 10 bases between the two ends. The CDR3 region has the DNA TGTGCCATCAGTCACGGACAGCTGAACACTGAAGCTTTCTTT. It codes for CAISHGQLNTEAFF.

This clone was observed a single time. This rearrangement joins TRBV6-5 to TRBJ2-5, with D possibly TRBD2 on 7 matching bases. V lost 4 bases and J lost 2, with 17 bases in between. CDR1 is MNHEY, CDR2 SVGAGI, per germline. The CDR3 runs 16 residues. The chain's CDR3 is CASSLGTGGRQETQYF. The CDR3, as DNA: TGTGCCAGCAGTTTAGGGACGGGGGGCCGACAAGAGACCCAGTACTTC.

Only one count was recorded for this clone. The chain recombines TRBV6-5 with TRBJ1-1; perhaps TRBD1 as D (6 bases). V lost 8 bases to trimming and J lost 0 bases, with 13 bases between them. Germline CDR1 and CDR2: MNHEY and SVGAGI. The CDR3 is 14 residues long. CDR3 bases: TGTGCCAGCCGGACAGCTCACATGAACACTGAAGCTTTCTTT. Encoded protein: CASRTAHMNTEAFF.

The V call is TRBV6-1, the J call TRBJ1-4; 9 bases line up with TRBD1. Trimming at V came to 3 bases and at J to 6 bases, leaving 2 bases not matched to a gene. There are 14 residues in the CDR3. Germline V lookup: CDR1 MNHNS, CDR2 SASEGT. The CDR3 coding sequence is TGTGCCAGCAGTGACGGACAGGGGTATGAAAAACTGTTTTTT. Its protein is CASSDGQGYEKLFF.

The chain employs TRBV5-5 and TRBJ2-3; TRBD1 might be the D (6 bases). The V and J ends lost 6 bases and 1 base respectively, with 9 bases between them. Looked up from germline, CDR1 is SGHKS and CDR2 is YYEKEE (reference sequence). The CDR3 sequence is 13 residues long. CDR3: CASTRQGTDTQYF. In DNA form, the CDR3 reads TGTGCCAGCACCAGACAGGGCACAGATACGCAGTATTTT.

The V call is TRBV6-1, the J call TRBJ2-7; D is uncertain. Germline CDR1 and CDR2: MNHNS and SASEGT. The germline V and J ends were trimmed by 1 base and 4 bases, with 8 bases remaining between them. This CDR3 is built from 13 residues. CDR3 sequence (DNA): TGTGCCAGCAGTGAAGTTGCGTATTACGAGCAGTACGTC. Encoded protein: CASSEVAYYEQYV.

V gene TRBV30 combines with J gene TRBJ1-2; 9 bases are a match to TRBD1. The CDR3 extends over 13 amino acids. In germline, CDR1 is GTSNPN, CDR2 SVGIG (reference sequence). Trimming took 4 bases from V and 6 from J; bases not matched to a gene: 6. The CDR3 here is CAWNRGPWDGYTF. The CDR3 DNA follows: TGTGCCTGGAACAGGGGGCCGTGGGATGGCTACACCTTC.

V and J are TRBV7-6 and TRBJ1-2, with TRBD1 identical over 11 bases. Germline-derived CDR1 and CDR2 are SGHVS and FNYEAQ. V shed 4 bases and J 4 bases; nucleotides not matched to a gene: 5. CDR3 length: 15 amino acids. The DNA of the CDR3 is TGTGCCAGCAGCTCCGGGACAGGGGGGGTCTATGGCTACACCTTC. Translating gives CASSSGTGGVYGYTF. The whole variable domain, filled in from reference TRBV7-6 and TRBJ1-2, reads GAGVSQSPRYKVTKRGQDVALRCDPISGHVSLYWYRQALGQGPEFLTYFNYEAQQDKSGLPNDRFSAERPEGSISTLTIQRTEQRDSAMYRCASSSGTGGVYGYTFGSGTRLTVV.

V usage is TRBV11-3 and J usage is TRBJ2-2; D not resolved. Deletions cut 1 base from V and 2 bases from J, with 8 bases between. This CDR3 is built from 15 residues. Germline CDR1 is SGHNT and CDR2 is YENEEA. This CDR3 is CASSLGQVNTGELFF. CDR3 in DNA: TGTGCCAGCAGCTTAGGGCAGGTCAACACCGGGGAGCTGTTTTTT.

The chain joins TRBV5-8 to TRBJ1-5; 9 bases agree with TRBD1. This CDR3 comprises 14 residues. The V gene's germline CDR1 is SGHTS and CDR2 YDEGEE. V shed 3 bases, J shed 7 bases, and the junction held 5 bases outside the gene matches. The CDR3 DNA reads TGTGCCAGCAGCTCGGGACAGGGCTTCCAGCCCCAGCATTTT. As protein: CASSSGQGFQPQHF.

The gene calls are TRBV11-3 and TRBJ2-1, with D unclear. Trimming took 4 bases from V and 5 from J, leaving 3 bases between them. The CDR3 sequence is 11 residues long. Germline CDR1 SGHNT, CDR2 YENEEA. CDR3 region: CASSSHNEQFF. For the CDR3, the DNA is TGTGCCAGCAGCTCTCACAATGAGCAGTTCTTC.

This chain links TRBV7-2 with TRBJ1-1; D ambiguous. With 4 bases removed from V and 6 bases from J, the gap between germline ends came to 18 bases. CDR1 is SGHTA, CDR2 FQGNSA, per germline. This CDR3 region has 15 residues. CDR3 sequence reads: CASSSRTGPGAEAFF. The CDR3 region has the DNA TGTGCCAGCAGCTCGAGGACTGGTCCCGGTGCTGAAGCTTTCTTT.

The V gene is TRBV11-1, the J gene TRBJ2-2, with 9 bases fitting TRBD1. The J segment lost 6 bases and the V segment lost 4 bases, leaving 6 bases of the junction unmatched. In germline, CDR1 is SGHAT, CDR2 FQDESV (reference sequence). The CDR3 consists of 15 residues. CDR3 DNA sequence: TGTGCCAGCAGCTGGACAGGGGCGCGGGCCGGGGAGCTGTTTTTT. This encodes CASSWTGARAGELFF. The variable domain in full, with the rest retrieved from reference TRBV11-1 and TRBJ2-2, is EAEVAQSPRYKITEKSQAVAFWCDPISGHATLYWYRQILGQGPELLVQFQDESVVDDSQLPKDRFSAERLKGVDSTLKIQPAELGDSAMYLCASSWTGARAGELFFGEGSRLTVL.

The chain employs TRBV24-1 and TRBJ1-2; no firm D call. The V end was cut by 7 bases, the J end by 2 bases, with 19 bases between. CDR1 and CDR2 from the germline V gene are KGHDR and SFDVKD. CDR3 length: 16 residues. The CDR3 coding sequence is TGTGCCACCAGCTCAGGCGGGGTTGGGGAAAACTATGGCTACACCTTC. Protein product: CATSSGGVGENYGYTF.

This clone came up once. This chain joins TRBV2 and TRBJ2-7; 9 positions match TRBD1. The CDR3 spans 15 residues. V shed 4 bases, J shed 7 bases, and the junction held 11 bases outside the gene matches. Germline assignment: CDR1 SNHLY and CDR2 FYNNEI. CDR3 loop: CASSVEDRGLSEQYF. For the CDR3, the DNA is TGTGCCAGCAGTGTAGAGGACAGGGGCCTTTCGGAGCAGTACTTC.

The rearrangement joins TRBV10-3 to TRBJ2-2, with 8 bases identical to TRBD1. The V gene's germline CDR1 is ENHRY and CDR2 SYGVKD. J was trimmed by 7 bases and V by 6 bases; bases with no gene match: 10. The CDR3 is made up of 15 amino acids. CDR3 sequence (DNA): TGTGCCATCAGCTCCTCAGGGGGCGCAGTCGGGGAGCTGTTTTTT. It codes for CAISSSGGAVGELFF.